The next 19 T cell receptor beta chains were all read from a single sample in a study of cytomegalovirus exposure and HLA in healthy donors. The PCR used 60 Vbeta and 13 Jbeta primers. The data were produced by immunoSEQ multiplex PCR, yet TCRdb's version contains in-frame clones alone and is incomplete. The sample shows 190,000 or so clones, and 0.65% to 0.75% sits with its ten largest clones. Input material: PBMCs. All receptors derive from a boy younger than 18 in good health and CMV-seronegative.

The genes are TRBV28 and TRBJ1-6; perhaps TRBD1 as D (6 bases). The CDR3 has 16 amino acids. Between the trimmed V and J ends, which lost 5 bases and 0 bases, there was a span of 11 bases. CDR1 is MDHEN and CDR2 is SYDVKM in the germline V gene. CDR3 protein: CASSPTGSSYNSPLHF. CDR3 sequence (DNA): TGTGCCAGCAGTCCTACAGGGAGCTCCTATAATTCACCCCTCCACTTT.

The rearrangement uses TRBV2 and TRBJ2-5, with 8 bases lining up with TRBD1. The CDR3 runs 14 residues. Germline loops: CDR1 SNHLY, CDR2 FYNNEI. With 4 bases clipped from V and 5 bases from J, the junction kept 6 bases outside the gene matches. The CDR3, as DNA: TGTGCCAGCAGTGGAGGACAGGGAGTGGAGACCCAGTACTTC. This gives the protein CASSGGQGVETQYF.

As to this clone: Other DNA sequences in this sample translate to the same CDR3. The genes are TRBV6-5 and TRBJ1-1, with 7 positions matching TRBD1. After removal of 2 bases from V and 1 base from J, the junction contained 4 bases not matched to a gene. The CDR3 extends over 15 amino acids. CDR1 is MNHEY and CDR2 is SVGAGI in the germline V gene. CDR3 protein: CASSYRGQGNTEAFF. The CDR3 nucleotides are TGTGCCAGCAGTTACAGGGGGCAGGGGAACACTGAAGCTTTCTTT.

The CDR3 region has the DNA TGCGCCAGCAGCCAAGAAGTGAGACTTAATTCCTACGAGCAGTACTTC. Translating gives CASSQEVRLNSYEQYF. The chain couples TRBV4-1 to TRBJ2-7, with D unclear. CDR1 is MGHRA and CDR2 is YSYEKL in the germline V gene. V dropped 0 bases and J dropped 1 base, with 13 bases sitting between them. This CDR3 is built from 16 residues.

Comment on this clone: The same CDR3 also results from other DNA sequences found in this sample. V and J are TRBV5-1 and TRBJ2-3; 8 nucleotides match TRBD1. Trimming took 3 bases from V and 1 from J; bases not matched to a gene: 1. The CDR3 runs 14 residues. Germline CDR1 reads SGHRS; CDR2 reads YFSETQ. The CDR3 DNA follows: TGCGCCAGCAGCTCGGGACAGGGCACAGATACGCAGTATTTT. Translation gives CASSSGQGTDTQYF. Together with reference TRBV5-1 and TRBJ2-3, the CDR3 gives the full variable domain: KAGVTQTPRYLIKTRGQQVTLSCSPISGHRSVSWYQQTPGQGLQFLFEYFSETQRNKGNFPGRFSGRQFSNSRSEMNVSTLELGDSALYLCASSSGQGTDTQYFGPGTRLTVL.

The chain joins TRBV27 to TRBJ2-7; 7 bases line up with TRBD1. CDR3 length: 13 residues. Germline-derived CDR1 and CDR2 are MNHEY and SMNVEV (reference sequence). V was clipped by 8 bases and J by 1 base; unmatched bases: 5. The CDR3 bases are TGTGCCAGCGGAAACAGGGGTTCCTACGAGCAGTACTTC. It encodes CASGNRGSYEQYF.

J is TRBJ2-3 and V is TRBV5-1; 9 nucleotides align to TRBD2. The CDR3 spans 16 residues. J lost 2 bases, V lost 0 bases, and 4 bases had no gene match. Per germline, CDR1 SGHRS and CDR2 YFSETQ. CDR3 DNA: TGCGCCAGCAGCTTGGGTAGCGGGGGACCCACAGATACGCAGTATTTT. This codes for CASSLGSGGPTDTQYF.

The CDR3 DNA is TGCGCCAGCAGCTTGGCGGGGGATGGCTACACCTTC. Residues: CASSLAGDGYTF. The rearrangement uses TRBV5-1 and TRBJ1-2; the D gene is possibly TRBD1 (5 bases). CDR3 length equals 12 residues. Per germline, CDR1 SGHRS and CDR2 YFSETQ. V lost 0 bases to trimming and J lost 6 bases, with 6 bases between them.

The rearrangement links TRBV6-1 to TRBJ1-2; 9 nucleotides match TRBD1. J gave up 4 bases and V 2 bases, and 8 bases lay outside the gene matches. This CDR3 comprises 16 residues. CDR1 and CDR2 (germline): MNHNS, SASEGT. DNA for the CDR3: TGTGCCAGCAGTGAAAGTCTTTGGGACAGGGCCTATGGCTACACCTTC. Its protein is CASSESLWDRAYGYTF.

The chain carries TRBV9 and TRBJ2-3; D possibly corresponds to TRBD2 (6 bases). This CDR3 is built from 16 residues. V lost 0 bases, J lost 0 bases, and 11 bases lay in between. Germline V gene data show CDR1 as SGDLS and CDR2 as YYNGEE. CDR3 sequence reads: CASSVDPGVSTDTQYF. CDR3 nucleotides: TGTGCCAGCAGCGTAGATCCGGGGGTTAGCACAGATACGCAGTATTTT.

This chain links TRBV9 with TRBJ1-2; a possible D gene is TRBD1 (5 bases). The CDR3 extends over 12 amino acids. Germline loops: CDR1 SGDLS, CDR2 YYNGEE. Trimming left V 3 bases short and J 2 bases short, with 5 bases between. The CDR3 nucleotides read TGTGCCAGCAGCGGGGGCAACTATGGCTACACCTTC. This encodes CASSGGNYGYTF.

The chain recombines TRBV5-1 with TRBJ2-5, with D possibly matching TRBD1 (5 bases). There are 14 residues in the CDR3. Trimming took 4 bases from V and 3 from J, leaving 13 bases between them. Germline assignment: CDR1 SGHRS and CDR2 YFSETQ. CDR3 sequence reads: CASSRHDREETQYF. The CDR3 bases are TGCGCCAGCAGCCGGCACGACAGAGAAGAGACCCAGTACTTC. The whole variable domain, remainder taken from reference TRBV5-1 and TRBJ2-5, is KAGVTQTPRYLIKTRGQQVTLSCSPISGHRSVSWYQQTPGQGLQFLFEYFSETQRNKGNFPGRFSGRQFSNSRSEMNVSTLELGDSALYLCASSRHDREETQYFGPGTRLLVL.

This rearrangement joins TRBV27 to TRBJ2-5, with TRBD2 matching over 9 bases. The CDR3 extends over 15 amino acids. Germline CDR1 reads MNHEY; CDR2 reads SMNVEV (reference sequence). The V segment lost 5 bases and the J segment 0 bases; nucleotides outside the gene matches: 4. CDR3 loop: CASSLAGGDQETQYF. Here the CDR3 DNA reads TGTGCCAGCAGTCTTGCGGGGGGGGACCAAGAGACCCAGTACTTC.

The rearrangement uses TRBV4-1 and TRBJ2-6; possible D gene TRBD2, 6 bases. This CDR3 contains 19 residues. The germline V and J ends were trimmed by 1 base and 4 bases, with 20 bases remaining between them. Germline V gene data show CDR1 as MGHRA and CDR2 as YSYEKL. Written as DNA, the CDR3 is TGCGCCAGCAGCCAAGGGGGTGCTAGGAGGGCAAGAGGGGCCAACGTCCTGACTTTC. Translation: CASSQGGARRARGANVLTF.

In the case of this clone: The same CDR3 arises from other DNA sequences in this sample as well. This rearrangement joins TRBV9 to TRBJ1-1, with TRBD1 identical over 7 bases. This CDR3 is 15 amino acids long. Germline CDR1 reads SGDLS; CDR2 reads YYNGEE. The V gene end was trimmed by 4 bases and the J gene end by 0 bases; junction bases not matched to a gene: 6. This CDR3 is CASSLTDRMNTEAFF. The CDR3 DNA sequence: TGTGCCAGCAGCCTAACGGACAGGATGAACACTGAAGCTTTCTTT.

V gene TRBV7-3 combines with J gene TRBJ2-3; 12 positions agree with TRBD2. Trimming took 3 bases from V and 3 from J; bases not matched to a gene: 4. The CDR3 has 16 amino acids. Germline assignment: CDR1 SGHTA and CDR2 FQGTGA. The CDR3 loop reads CASSFLAGGPTDTQYF. DNA for the CDR3: TGTGCCAGCAGCTTTCTAGCGGGGGGGCCGACAGATACGCAGTATTTT.

The CDR3 here is CASRASGTGLNEKLFF. The DNA of the CDR3 is TGTGCCAGCAGGGCGAGCGGGACAGGTCTTAATGAAAAACTGTTTTTT. The J gene is TRBJ1-4, the V gene TRBV7-9; 8 nucleotides line up with TRBD1. CDR1 and CDR2 (germline): SEHNR, FQNEAQ (reference sequence). CDR3 length equals 16 residues. Trimming at V came to 6 bases and at J to 4 bases, leaving 10 bases not matched to a gene. The full variable domain, in which reference TRBV7-9 and TRBJ1-4 provide the parts outside the CDR3, is DTGVSQNPRHKITKRGQNVTFRCDPISEHNRLYWYRQTLGQGPEFLTYFQNEAQLEKSRLLSDRFSAERPKGSFSTLEIQRTEQGDSAMYLCASRASGTGLNEKLFFGSGTQLSVL.

The gene calls are TRBV2 and TRBJ1-4; TRBD1 agrees at 8 bases. Per the germline V gene, CDR1 is SNHLY and CDR2 is FYNNEI. This CDR3 is built from 13 residues. V was clipped by 10 bases and J by 11 bases; unmatched bases: 12. The CDR3 protein is CAISEDRVEKLFF. The CDR3 nucleotides read TGTGCCATCTCCGAGGACAGGGTAGAGAAACTGTTTTTT. The full variable domain, with the rest looked up from reference TRBV2 and TRBJ1-4, is EPEVTQTPSHQVTQMGQEVILRCVPISNHLYFYWYRQILGQKVEFLVSFYNNEISEKSEIFDDQFSVERPDGSNFTLKIRSTKLEDSAMYFCAISEDRVEKLFFGSGTQLSVL.

The chain links TRBV9 to TRBJ2-7, with unresolved D. The germline gives CDR1 SGDLS, CDR2 YYNGEE. This CDR3 has 13 residues. V was pared by 4 bases and J by 9 bases, with 17 bases between. The CDR3 spells CASSPTASGLQYF. The CDR3 bases are TGTGCCAGCAGCCCGACGGCTTCGGGTCTGCAGTACTTC. The entire variable domain, with the rest obtained from reference TRBV9 and TRBJ2-7, is as follows: DSGVTQTPKHLITATGQRVTLRCSPRSGDLSVYWYQQSLDQGLQFLIQYYNGEERAKGNILERFSAQQFPDLHSELNLSSLELGDSALYFCASSPTASGLQYFGPGTRLTVT.